This T cell receptor (beta chain) came from a study of graft-versus-host responses after intestinal transplantation. Study in general: All recipients were given anti-thymocyte globulin induction, and tacrolimus and steroids were then administered for around three years. Study-wide findings and caveats: Recipient marrow harbored GvH clones, some of which surfaced first in ileum or blood.

The count of this clone is one. Its antigen is not known. Trimming stripped 6 bases from V and 5 bases from J, with 17 bases between. This CDR3 region has 15 residues. Germline CDR1 and CDR2: MNHEY and SMNVEV (reference sequence). The protocol was immunoSEQ multiplex PCR, while the TCRdb copy is restricted to in-frame clones and leaves out a portion. The sample has roughly 56,000 clones, more than 75% seen once. V usage is TRBV27 and J usage is TRBJ2-1; D gene ambiguous. This TCR was recovered from a human patient who received an intestinal transplant, so some T cells may come from the graft donor. Sequencing used PBMCs, obtained about 120 days after intestinal transplantation. The CDR3 DNA sequence: TGTGCCAGCAGGAAGAGGTCGCCCAGAAACAATGAGCAGTTCTTC. Amino acid sequence: CASRKRSPRNNEQFF.